These 21 T cell receptor beta chains were sequenced from one sample in a study of T cells in women clearing cervical HPV infection. Sequencing used immunoSEQ multiplex PCR; TCRdb keeps in-frame clones, though not all of them. This sample's clone table lists about 48,000 clones. The material sequenced was blood buffy coat. These receptors were taken from a woman aged 18 to 69 with a cervical HPV16 infection that either progressed to CIN3+ or cleared (not recorded which).

The sequenced part of the CDR3 DNA is TGCAGTGCTAGAGATATGACTAGCGGGAGGGCAGATACG. This translates into CSARDMTSGRADT. The entire CDR3 is CSARDMTSGRADTQYF. V gene TRBV20-1 combines with J gene TRBJ2-3; 14 nucleotides align to TRBD2. Read data end 3 residues before the CDR3 end; the end is taken from the germline J gene. From germline, CDR1 is DFQATT and CDR2 SNEGSKA (reference sequence). CDR3 length: 16 amino acids. Trimming took 0 bases from V and 4 from J; bases not matched to a gene: 3.

To note about this clone: The missing CDR3 end, 3 residues past where the read stops, is filled in from the germline J gene. This chain uses TRBV20-1 with TRBJ2-3, with 11 bases that match TRBD2. Germline CDR1 reads DFQATT; CDR2 reads SNEGSKA (reference sequence). CDR3 length equals 14 residues. V shed 5 bases, J shed 5 bases, and the junction held 6 bases outside the gene matches. CDR3: CSARSGGAGDTQYF. The sequenced CDR3 bases are TGCAGTGCTCGTAGCGGGGGGGCAGGAGATACG.

With respect to this clone: Sequencing ends 3 residues short of the CDR3 end; the germline J gene provides the rest. The rearrangement joins TRBV7-9 to TRBJ2-6; D is possibly TRBD1 (6 bases). The CDR3 is 15 amino acids. Germline lookup yields CDR1 SEHNR and CDR2 FQNEAQ (reference sequence). V shed 8 bases and J shed 0 bases, with 11 bases lying between them. This CDR3 reads CASSDRSSGANVLTF. The CDR3 DNA, read in part, is TGTGCCAGCTCGGACAGAAGCTCTGGGGCCAACGTC.

The CDR3 DNA, read in part, is TGTGCCAGCAGCTTGCGCAGGCACACTGAA. The encoded protein is CASSLRRHTE. The CDR3 as a whole reads CASSLRRHTEAFF. The J gene is TRBJ1-1, the V gene TRBV5-4; D remains unclear. The DNA ends 3 residues before the CDR3 does, and the rest of the CDR3 is filled in from the germline J gene. Germline CDR1 SGHNT, CDR2 YYREEE (reference sequence). Trimming cost V 1 base and J 3 bases, with 7 bases left between them. The CDR3 extends over 13 amino acids.

About this clone itself: The CDR3 end is not reached by the read, which stops 3 residues before it; the germline J gene fills it in. The J gene is TRBJ2-5, the V gene TRBV7-3, with 10 nucleotides matching TRBD2. J lost 5 bases, V lost 5 bases, and 5 bases had no gene match. Germline V lookup: CDR1 SGHTA, CDR2 FQGTGA. The CDR3 spans 14 residues. CDR3 DNA, as far as it was read: TGTGCCAGCAGCGAAACTAGCGGGGTGGAGACC. Amino acids: CASSETSGVET. The entire CDR3 protein is CASSETSGVETQYF.

A note on this clone: The CDR3 end is not reached by the read, which stops 3 residues before it; the germline J gene fills it in. The chain recombines TRBV7-6 with TRBJ1-6; 9 bases fit TRBD1. This CDR3 has 14 amino acids. Per the germline V gene, CDR1 is SGHVS and CDR2 is FNYEAQ. Unmatched junction bases numbered 6, after V lost 5 bases and J lost 10 bases. CDR3 sequence reads: CASSPGQGGSPLHF. Partial CDR3 DNA: TGTGCCAGCAGCCCGGGACAGGGAGGATCACCC.

For this clone: With the read ending 3 residues before the CDR3 end, the germline J gene is used to fill in that end. This rearrangement joins TRBV7-8 to TRBJ1-1; D may be TRBD1 (5 bases). The V end lost 7 bases, the J end lost 3 bases, and 12 bases lay between the germline ends. The CDR3 extends over 13 amino acids. CDR1 and CDR2 from the germline V gene are SGHVS and FQNEAQ. The CDR3 reads CASTSWDYTEAFF. The CDR3 bases that were read are TGTGCCAGCACCAGCTGGGACTACACTGAA.

As to this clone: The read finishes 3 residues shy of the CDR3 end, and the germline J gene is used to complete it. J is TRBJ1-2 and V is TRBV5-1; the D gene is possibly TRBD1 (6 bases). V lost 6 bases, J lost 7 bases, and 19 bases lay in between. From germline, CDR1 is SGHRS and CDR2 YFSETQ. This CDR3 region has 14 residues. The CDR3 loop is CASKKVAGESGYTF. The CDR3 bases that were read are TGCGCCAGCAAAAAGGTAGCAGGGGAGAGTGGC.

For this clone: The sequence runs out 3 residues before the end of the CDR3; the remainder is reconstructed from the germline J gene. The chain employs TRBV19 and TRBJ2-5, with D perhaps TRBD2 (6 bases). The CDR3 covers 15 residues. Germline CDR1 reads LNHDA; CDR2 reads SQIVND (reference sequence). The germline V and J ends were trimmed by 5 bases and 5 bases, with 18 bases remaining between them. CDR3 in amino acids: CASSRGLGPGETQYF. The sequenced part of the CDR3 DNA is TGTGCCAGTAGTCGGGGGTTAGGGCCTGGTGAGACC.

The CDR3 here is CASTLQGFYGYTF. The sequenced CDR3 bases are TGTGCCAGTACTTTACAGGGCTTCTATGGC. The chain is built from TRBV6-2 or TRBV6-3 and TRBJ1-2; weak D call: TRBD1 (6 bases). The read halts 3 residues ahead of the CDR3 end, with the missing end drawn from the germline J gene. This CDR3 has 13 amino acids. Trimming took off 9 bases at V and 4 bases at J, with 15 bases between the two ends. Germline loops: CDR1 MNHEY, CDR2 SVGEGT.

CDR3 DNA, as far as it was read: TGTGCCAGCAGTGTTGACAGGGTTCATTTCTACGAG. Protein: CASSVDRVHFYE. The CDR3 in its entirety is CASSVDRVHFYEQYF. This chain links TRBV6-1 with TRBJ2-7, with 7 bases fitting TRBD1. The CDR3 extends 3 residues past the end of the read, so its final part is completed from the germline J gene. The CDR3 runs to 15 residues. Germline CDR1 reads MNHNS; CDR2 reads SASEGT. Trimming at V came to 4 bases and at J to 3 bases, leaving 9 bases not matched to a gene.

To note about this clone: The CDR3 end lies 3 residues beyond the end of the read and is filled in from the germline J gene. The V and J genes are TRBV7-9 and TRBJ1-1, with 9 bases lining up with TRBD1. In germline, CDR1 is SEHNR, CDR2 FQNEAQ (reference sequence). Germline trimming cut 2 bases from V and 3 bases from J; bases unmatched to any gene: 4. The CDR3 contains 15 residues. Incomplete CDR3 DNA: TGTGCCAGCAGCTTACCGGACAGGGGAGACACTGAA. Its translation is CASSLPDRGDTE. The full-length CDR3 reads as CASSLPDRGDTEAFF.

As concerns this clone: The sequence runs out 3 residues before the end of the CDR3; the remainder is reconstructed from the germline J gene. The chain links TRBV20-1 to TRBJ2-1; 11 bases fit TRBD1. CDR1 and CDR2 (germline): DFQATT, SNEGSKA (reference sequence). The CDR3 has 16 amino acids. V dropped 1 base and J dropped 4; count of bases not matched to a gene: 6. The chain's CDR3 is CSARGSGTGGYNEQFF. The CDR3 DNA, read in part, is TGCAGTGCTAGAGGGTCCGGGACAGGGGGTTACAATGAG.

To note about this clone: One end of the junction fails to match germline, which may point to a read error. The missing CDR3 end, 3 residues past where the read stops, is filled in from the germline J gene. This sequence joins TRBV4-2 and TRBJ2-7; TRBD1 aligns across 9 bases. This CDR3 spans 15 amino acids. Germline values: CDR1 LGHNA, CDR2 YNFKEQ. The sequenced CDR3 bases are TGCGCCAGCAGCCAGAGACAGGGGGAAGGGTACGAG. It codes for CASSQRQGEGYE. In full, the CDR3 is CASSQRQGEGYEQYF.

With regard to this clone: The CDR3 end falls 3 residues outside the read, so it is completed with the germline J gene. This rearrangement joins TRBV4-1 to TRBJ1-5; 7 nucleotides agree with TRBD1. This CDR3 contains 14 residues. CDR1 is MGHRA and CDR2 is YSYEKL in the germline V gene. V dropped 0 bases and J dropped 8; count of bases not matched to a gene: 4. The sequenced CDR3 bases are TGCGCCAGCAGCCAAGAGACAGGGCGGAAGCCC. Protein: CASSQETGRKP. The entire CDR3 protein reads CASSQETGRKPQHF.

In the case of this clone: The CDR3 extends 3 residues past the end of the read, so its final part is completed from the germline J gene. V gene TRBV7-9 combines with J gene TRBJ1-1; the D gene is possibly TRBD1 (5 bases). The V end lost 8 bases, the J end lost 0 bases, and 10 bases lay between the germline ends. The CDR3 loop spans 13 amino acids. Germline lookup yields CDR1 SEHNR and CDR2 FQNEAQ (reference sequence). CDR3 DNA, as far as it was read: TGTGCCAGCGCCCAGACAGTGAACACTGAA. This codes for CASAQTVNTE. The full CDR3 is CASAQTVNTEAFF. The full variable domain, with the rest looked up from reference TRBV7-9 and TRBJ1-1, is DTGVSQNPRHKITKRGQNVTFRCDPISEHNRLYWYRQTLGQGPEFLTYFQNEAQLEKSRLLSDRFSAERPKGSFSTLEIQRTEQGDSAMYLCASAQTVNTEAFFGQGTRLTVV.

The CDR3 sequence is CASSNGQGANTEAFF. The covered CDR3 bases are TGTGCCAGTAGTAACGGACAGGGTGCGAACACTGAA. The chain joins TRBV19 to TRBJ1-1; TRBD1 agrees at 8 bases. The read comes to an end 3 residues before the CDR3 does, leaving the germline J gene to fill in the end. The germline CDR1 and CDR2 sequences are LNHDA and SQIVND (reference sequence). The CDR3 length is 15 residues. With 4 bases clipped from V and 1 base from J, the junction kept 5 bases outside the gene matches.

A note on this clone: From the germline J gene comes the end of the CDR3, since the read stops 3 residues before it. The genes are TRBV7-2 and TRBJ2-3, with D perhaps matching TRBD2 (7 bases). From germline, CDR1 is SGHTA and CDR2 FQGNSA. The CDR3 runs 16 residues. The V end lost 0 bases, the J end lost 7 bases, and 17 bases lay between the germline ends. CDR3 bases read: TGTGCCAGCAGCTTAGCGGGGGGGCCAATATCCAATACG. This codes for CASSLAGGPISNT. The complete CDR3 reads CASSLAGGPISNTQYF.

CDR3 DNA, as far as it was read: TGTGCCAGCAGTGTGGTTCCAGCGGGGGCCCCCTACGAG. This sequence encodes CASSVVPAGAPYE. The full CDR3 protein reads CASSVVPAGAPYEQYF. The gene calls are TRBV6-1 and TRBJ2-7, with 8 bases aligning to TRBD2. The CDR3 end is not reached by the read, which stops 3 residues before it; the germline J gene fills it in. CDR3 length: 16 amino acids. V lost 4 bases, J lost 2 bases, and 10 bases stayed unmatched. Germline loops: CDR1 MNHNS, CDR2 SASEGT.

About this clone: The read comes to an end 3 residues before the CDR3 does, leaving the germline J gene to fill in the end. This chain connects TRBV10-1 to TRBJ1-1, with D possibly matching TRBD1 (6 bases). This CDR3 spans 16 amino acids. V lost 4 bases to trimming and J lost 4 bases, with 19 bases between them. CDR1 and CDR2 (germline): WNHNN, SYGVQD (reference sequence). CDR3 region: CASSASTVGGITEAFF. The CDR3 bases that were read are TGCGCCAGCAGTGCCTCGACTGTAGGGGGAATCACTGAA.

About this clone: Coverage ceases 3 residues before the CDR3 finishes, and the germline J gene fills in the end. The rearrangement links TRBV6-1 to TRBJ1-5, with unresolved D. The CDR3 loop spans 13 amino acids. V was shortened by 3 bases and J by 0 bases, with 3 bases between the two germline ends. Germline lookup yields CDR1 MNHNS and CDR2 SASEGT. CDR3 bases read: TGTGCCAGCAGTGACAGTAGCAATCAGCCC. This sequence encodes CASSDSSNQP. The CDR3 in its entirety is CASSDSSNQPQHF.